The entry below gives a single TCR beta chain sequence along with its context. The antigen is unknown. It was via CD45RO/CCR7/CD25/CD127/CD95/CD27 that CD4+ naive, central memory, regulatory and stem cell-like memory cells were sorted. The CDR3 contains 13 residues. V was cut by 5 bases and J by 1 base, with 9 bases left in between. In germline, CDR1 is SNHLY, CDR2 FYNNEI. This specimen belongs to a study of beta chain features in type 1 diabetes. The isolated RNA, all of it, was reverse transcribed, so expressed TCRB transcripts were what got sequenced. Mean read depth for naive, central memory and regulatory T cell samples was approximately 3.57 million reads. Method: immunoSEQ multiplex PCR; TCRdb's copy keeps in-frame clones and lacks some. The data contain around 150,000 clones, 6.9% of them singletons. Study-wide points: Naive, central memory and Treg TCRB repertoires appeared more alike in patients than in healthy donors. Patients and controls would be equally affected if PCR favored shorter templates.

The sequencing input was central memory CD4+ T cells from blood. The origin of this receptor is a woman aged 25 to 45 in good health. This chain joins TRBV2 and TRBJ2-7; D not resolved. CDR3 nucleotide sequence: TGTGCCAGCAGTTTGGGCCTTTCCTACGAGCAGTACTTC. This translates into CASSLGLSYEQYF.